This T cell receptor (beta chain) was captured in a study of identical twins. This clonotype was detected only a few times. Per germline, CDR1 SGHTA and CDR2 FQGTGA. Trimming at V came to 0 bases and at J to 1 base, leaving 7 bases not matched to a gene. The CDR3 contains 17 residues. A single record per CDR3 protein comes from TCRdb applying MiXCR to the 5' RACE reads. The sample has approximately 94,000 distinct CDR3 sequences; under 7% are singletons. The chain uses TRBV7-3 and TRBJ2-7, with 9 bases aligning to TRBD2. This receptor was obtained from a woman aged 45-60 years in good health. Sequenced sample: memory T cells sorted from blood. The CDR3 DNA sequence: TGTGCCAGCAGCTTAACTCCGACTAGCGGACAATCCTACGAGCAGTACTTC. As protein: CASSLTPTSGQSYEQYF.